A single sample is the source of the 27 T cell receptor beta chains below, sequenced in a study of Ad26.COV2.S vaccination and SARS-CoV-2 variants. Sequencing was performed with immunoSEQ multiplex PCR; in TCRdb, only in-frame clones are kept and a portion is missing. The sample lists some 640,000 clones; more than 70% were seen once. This sample's treatment: some 20 received Ad26.COV2.S at low or high dose, single or two shots; about five received placebo; per-sample allocation not given. At day 63 after the first vaccine or placebo injection, samples were drawn. Here the sequenced sample was peripheral blood, taken in a trial of Ad26.COV2.S vaccine versus placebo. The receptors originated from a person aged 18-65 years who received the Ad26.COV2.S COVID-19 vaccine or a placebo.

This clone was recorded once. The chain uses TRBV7-6 and TRBJ2-7, with TRBD1 matching over 10 bases. This CDR3 region has 13 residues. CDR1 SGHVS and CDR2 FNYEAQ come from the germline V gene. V lost 3 bases and J lost 7; bases outside the gene matches: 3. The CDR3 reads CASSLRTGGEQYF. For the CDR3, the DNA is TGTGCCAGCAGCTTGAGGACAGGGGGAGAGCAGTACTTC.

The chain recombines TRBV5-6 with TRBJ2-7, with D perhaps matching TRBD2 (7 bases). Trimming pared 1 base from V and 3 bases from J, leaving 8 bases between. Per the germline V gene, CDR1 is SGHDT and CDR2 is YYEEEE. The CDR3 is 13 amino acids. CDR3: CASSLRGGYEQYF. The CDR3 DNA sequence: TGTGCCAGCAGCTTGAGGGGGGGCTACGAGCAGTACTTC. Filled out from reference TRBV5-6 and TRBJ2-7, the complete variable domain reads DAGVTQSPTHLIKTRGQQVTLRCSPKSGHDTVSWYQQALGQGPQFIFQYYEEEERQRGNFPDRFSGHQFPNYSSELNVNALLLGDSALYLCASSLRGGYEQYFGPGTRLTVT.

This chain links TRBV6-2 or TRBV6-3 with TRBJ2-7, with 7 nucleotides matching TRBD1. The CDR3 consists of 14 residues. Trimming cost V 0 bases and J 4 bases; bases outside gene matches: 3. From germline, CDR1 is MNHEY and CDR2 SVGEGT. The DNA of the CDR3 is TGTGCCAGCAGTTACTCAGGGGGCAGGTACGAGCAGTACTTC. Translation: CASSYSGGRYEQYF.

This chain joins TRBV4-2 and TRBJ1-3, with a possible D match to TRBD1 (5 bases). Trimming pared 4 bases from V and 2 bases from J, leaving 15 bases between. CDR3 size: 16 residues. CDR1 is LGHNA, CDR2 YNFKEQ, per germline. The DNA of the CDR3 is TGTGCCAGCAGCCCCCCGTGGGGGACGGCTGGAAACACCATATATTTT. This sequence encodes CASSPPWGTAGNTIYF.

This rearrangement joins TRBV15 to TRBJ2-7; tentative D call: TRBD1 (6 bases). The germline V and J ends were trimmed by 1 base and 2 bases, with 9 bases remaining between them. CDR1 is LNHNV, CDR2 YYDKDF, per germline (reference sequence). The CDR3 sequence is 14 residues long. The CDR3 DNA is TGTGCCACCAGCAGAGCCGGACAGACCTACGAGCAGTACTTC. This gives the protein CATSRAGQTYEQYF.

The chain carries TRBV2 and TRBJ1-2; D not resolved. Germline lookup yields CDR1 SNHLY and CDR2 FYNNEI. The CDR3 totals 15 residues. The germline V and J ends were trimmed by 3 bases and 4 bases, with 15 bases remaining between them. This chain's CDR3 is CASSEGLGGSYGYTF. Written as DNA, the CDR3 is TGTGCCAGCAGTGAGGGGTTGGGAGGAAGCTATGGCTACACCTTC.

This chain uses TRBV30 with TRBJ2-1; no reliable D call. Germline V gene sequence: CDR1 GTSNPN, CDR2 SVGIG (reference sequence). The CDR3 consists of 11 residues. Deletions cut 5 bases from V and 8 bases from J, with 10 bases between. The CDR3 nucleotides are TGTGCCTGGTCCAAGGGCCATGAGCAGTTCTTC. Encoded protein: CAWSKGHEQFF.

The chain couples TRBV4-3 to TRBJ1-5, with 9 bases that match TRBD1. Germline trimming cut 0 bases from V and 0 bases from J; bases unmatched to any gene: 6. There are 18 residues in the CDR3. Germline V lookup: CDR1 LGHNA, CDR2 YSLEER. CDR3 DNA sequence: TGCGCCAGCAGCCAAGATTCTTCGGACAGGGGTAGCAATCAGCCCCAGCATTTT. Its translation: CASSQDSSDRGSNQPQHF.

Concerning this clone: Within the sample, other DNA sequences also encode this same CDR3. This chain connects TRBV24-1 to TRBJ2-7, with D possibly being TRBD1 (6 bases). Germline assignment: CDR1 KGHDR and CDR2 SFDVKD. Trimming cost V 3 bases and J 3 bases, with 8 bases left between them. The CDR3 sequence is 13 residues long. The CDR3 bases are TGTGCCACCAGTGATGGCAGGGGCTACGAGCAGTACTTC. This codes for CATSDGRGYEQYF.

CDR3 sequence reads: CASSLFGAYSPLHF. DNA of the CDR3: TGTGCCAGCAGCTTGTTCGGGGCCTATTCACCCCTCCACTTT. The J gene is TRBJ1-6, the V gene TRBV5-6; tentatively, D is TRBD1 (5 bases). Germline CDR1 is SGHDT and CDR2 is YYEEEE. The V end was cut by 1 base, the J end by 8 bases, with 10 bases between. The CDR3 is 14 amino acids.

The chain carries TRBV5-1 and TRBJ2-3; D ambiguous. This CDR3 spans 14 amino acids. Trimming removed 2 bases at V and 2 bases at J, with 9 bases between. CDR1 is SGHRS and CDR2 is YFSETQ in the germline V gene. CDR3: CASSLMDHTDTQYF. The CDR3 nucleotides read TGCGCCAGCAGCTTAATGGACCACACAGATACGCAGTATTTT.

The chain links TRBV7-2 to TRBJ2-7; D uncertain. The CDR3 covers 11 residues. Germline-derived CDR1 and CDR2 are SGHTA and FQGNSA. V was trimmed by 2 bases and J by 5 bases, leaving 4 bases between them. CDR3 coding DNA: TGTGCCAGCAGCTTACAGCACGAGCAGTACTTC. Encoded protein: CASSLQHEQYF.

Only a few counts were recorded for this clone. The chain recombines TRBV6-5 with TRBJ1-3, with TRBD1 matching over 8 bases. Trimming removed 8 bases from V and 6 bases from J; junction bases left unmatched: 6. The V gene's germline CDR1 is MNHEY and CDR2 SVGAGI. This CDR3 is built from 13 residues. The CDR3 DNA follows: TGTGCCAGCGCCAGGGGGCGAGTAAACACCATATATTTT. It specifies CASARGRVNTIYF.

This clone has a handful of counts. V usage is TRBV10-3 and J usage is TRBJ1-1; the D gene is possibly TRBD1 (5 bases). Germline V gene lookup returns CDR1 ENHRY and CDR2 SYGVKD. V lost 4 bases, J lost 1 base, and 7 bases lay in between. The CDR3 loop spans 13 amino acids. The CDR3 protein is CAISGQPNTEAFF. The CDR3 DNA reads as TGTGCCATCAGTGGACAGCCGAACACTGAAGCTTTCTTT.

This chain uses TRBV6-4 with TRBJ2-5; maybe TRBD2 (5 bases). The CDR3 totals 13 residues. Germline V CDR1 and CDR2: MRHNA, SNTAGT. The ends were cut back, 4 bases at V and 5 bases at J, with 11 bases in the middle. CDR3 DNA: TGTGCCAGCAGTGGTCAGCGCGGGGAGACCCAGTACTTC. Translating gives CASSGQRGETQYF.

The CDR3, as DNA: TGTGCCAGCAGGCGCGACTATTTAGATGAGCAGTTCTTC. Translation: CASRRDYLDEQFF. This chain connects TRBV12-3 or TRBV12-4 to TRBJ2-1, with a possible D match to TRBD2 (5 bases). CDR3 length: 13 amino acids. V gave up 6 bases and J gave up 8 bases, with 14 bases separating them.

J is TRBJ1-4 and V is TRBV30; no reliable D call. Germline CDR1 and CDR2: GTSNPN and SVGIG (reference sequence). V lost 3 bases and J lost 8, with 13 bases in between. The CDR3 length is 13 residues. In DNA form, the CDR3 reads TGTGCCTGGAGAGGCCCGGTTGGGGAAAAACTGTTTTTT. It translates to CAWRGPVGEKLFF.

The chain uses TRBV19 and TRBJ2-1; D is undetermined. Germline V gives CDR1 LNHDA, CDR2 SQIVND (reference sequence). The V gene lost 2 bases and the J gene lost 6 bases, with 14 bases spanning the gap. The CDR3 extends over 15 amino acids. CDR3 residues: CASSIRRMEVNEQFF. In nucleotides, the CDR3 is TGTGCCAGTAGTATAAGGCGGATGGAAGTCAATGAGCAGTTCTTC. Variable domain in full (rest from reference TRBV19 and TRBJ2-1): DGGITQSPKYLFRKEGQNVTLSCEQNLNHDAMYWYRQDPGQGLRLIYYSQIVNDFQKGDIAEGYSVSREKKESFPLTVTSAQKNPTAFYLCASSIRRMEVNEQFFGPGTRLTVL.

A note on this clone: Other DNA sequences in this sample translate to the same CDR3. The V call is TRBV27, the J call TRBJ1-6; D is unresolved. Germline V lookup: CDR1 MNHEY, CDR2 SMNVEV (reference sequence). V lost 5 bases to trimming and J lost 6 bases, with 5 bases between them. CDR3 size: 12 residues. The CDR3 is CASSPPNSPLHF. The CDR3 region has the DNA TGTGCCAGCAGTCCCCCTAATTCACCCCTCCACTTT.

Written as DNA, the CDR3 is TGCGCCAGCAGCTCCGGACAGGCGTGGGAGACCCAGTACTTC. Protein sequence: CASSSGQAWETQYF. The chain employs TRBV5-1 and TRBJ2-5; 7 bases are shared with TRBD1. The CDR3 contains 14 residues. Germline loops: CDR1 SGHRS, CDR2 YFSETQ. The V and J ends lost 3 bases and 5 bases, in that order; junction bases with no gene match: 7.

This chain joins TRBV7-6 and TRBJ2-2, with TRBD1 identical over 11 bases. Germline assignment: CDR1 SGHVS and CDR2 FNYEAQ. This CDR3 is built from 15 residues. The V gene end was trimmed by 6 bases and the J gene end by 6 bases; junction bases not matched to a gene: 6. The CDR3 coding sequence is TGTGCCAGCAGAAGGGACAGGGGGTGGTCCGGGGAGCTGTTTTTT. Translating it yields CASRRDRGWSGELFF.

On this clone: The identical CDR3 is also encoded by other nucleotide sequences in the sample. In DNA form, the CDR3 reads TGCAGCGTTGAGGGCTCCTACGAGCAGTACTTC. Residues: CSVEGSYEQYF. The V call is TRBV29-1, the J call TRBJ2-7, with D unresolved. The germline V and J ends were trimmed by 3 bases and 0 bases, with 3 bases remaining between them. CDR3 size: 11 residues. Germline V gene lookup returns CDR1 SQVTM and CDR2 ANQGSEA.

This rearrangement joins TRBV19 to TRBJ1-5; 8 bases match TRBD1. With V trimmed by 6 bases and J by 4 bases, 8 bases remained unmatched. CDR1 and CDR2 (germline): LNHDA, SQIVND (reference sequence). The CDR3 is 15 amino acids. The DNA for the CDR3 is TGTGCCAGTAGCCCGGACAGGGTAGCAAATCAGCCCCAGCATTTT. This sequence encodes CASSPDRVANQPQHF.

The chain is built from TRBV7-9 and TRBJ2-7; 9 bases map to TRBD1. The CDR3 totals 14 residues. Trimming at V came to 5 bases and at J to 3 bases, leaving 5 bases not matched to a gene. CDR1 SEHNR and CDR2 FQNEAQ come from the germline V gene (reference sequence). The CDR3 region has the DNA TGTGCCAGCAGCCCCCAGACAGGGGGCTACGAGCAGTACTTC. This gives the protein CASSPQTGGYEQYF.

The chain carries TRBV18 and TRBJ2-3, with a weak D call TRBD2 (6 bases). The germline V gene encodes CDR1 KGHSH and CDR2 LQKENI. This CDR3 spans 16 amino acids. Trimming left V 3 bases short and J 0 bases short, with 13 bases between. DNA of the CDR3: TGTGCCAGCTCACCTGGGTTAGCGGATAGCACAGATACGCAGTATTTT. Amino acid sequence: CASSPGLADSTDTQYF.

The sample holds a few counts of this clone. The rearrangement links TRBV5-1 to TRBJ1-5; TRBD1 aligns across 8 bases. Germline lookup yields CDR1 SGHRS and CDR2 YFSETQ. The CDR3 consists of 14 residues. The junction had 9 bases not matched to a gene; V was cut back by 4 bases and J by 9 bases. The CDR3 DNA sequence: TGCGCCAGCAGCCCCGGACAGGGCGCTAGGCCCCAGCATTTT. Residues: CASSPGQGARPQHF.

The V gene is TRBV4-2, the J gene TRBJ2-1; 8 bases map to TRBD2. The CDR3 has 16 amino acids. The trim removed 0 bases at V and 8 bases at J, leaving 9 bases unmatched. The germline gives CDR1 LGHNA, CDR2 YNFKEQ. The CDR3 sequence is CASSQDNSGAWDEQFF. The DNA for the CDR3 is TGTGCCAGCAGCCAAGATAATAGCGGGGCCTGGGATGAGCAGTTCTTC.